Only a few counts were recorded for the clone carrying this T cell receptor (beta chain). This sample is part of a study of cytomegalovirus exposure and HLA in healthy donors. The CDR3 contains 14 residues. J lost 5 bases, V lost 5 bases, and 6 bases had no gene match. CDR1 and CDR2 (germline): MDHEN, SYDVKM. Vbeta (60) and Jbeta (13) primers were used in the PCR. Profiling relied on immunoSEQ multiplex PCR, and the TCRdb table lists in-frame clones only, not all of them. The sample consists of 150,000 to 200,000 clones, over 60% of them appearing once. The TCR was taken from a woman between 50 and 59 years old in good health and CMV-seropositive. The chain recombines TRBV28 with TRBJ2-5; 9 positions agree with TRBD2. The sequenced sample was PBMCs. In DNA form, the CDR3 reads TGTGCCAGCAGTCCAGCGGGAGGCCGGGAGACCCAGTACTTC. Translating gives CASSPAGGRETQYF.